This T cell receptor (beta chain) was obtained from a study of blood T cell repertoires in COVID-19. Looking at the study overall: Acute and convalescent COVID-19 specimens originated in the United States, Italy and Spain.

Per the authors' pipeline: Estimation of nucleated cell counts relied on the amplification of reference gene primers. Data came from immunoSEQ multiplex PCR; TCRdb stores just in-frame clones and leaves some out. V and J calls and clone size come straight from that table; D and trimming were deduced from the DNA. Of over 80,000 clones in the sample, approximately 89% are singletons; the top ten hold around 20%. The CDR3 runs to 17 residues. Germline assignment: CDR1 SGHTA and CDR2 FQGNSA. V lost 5 bases to trimming and J lost 4 bases; unmatched junction nucleotides: 9. The rearrangement joins TRBV7-2 to TRBJ2-7; 15 bases fit TRBD2. Material: peripheral blood. The clonotype originates from a human donor in a cohort sampled during active COVID-19. The CDR3 bases are TGTGCCAGCAGCCACCCAAGGGGGACTAGCGGGAGGTACGAGCAGTACTTC. Its translation is CASSHPRGTSGRYEQYF. Together with reference TRBV7-2 and TRBJ2-7, the CDR3 gives the full variable domain: GAGVSQSPSNKVTEKGKDVELRCDPISGHTALYWYRQSLGQGLEFLIYFQGNSAPDKSGLPSDRFSAERTGGSVSTLTIQRTQQEDSAVYLCASSHPRGTSGRYEQYFGPGTRLTVT.